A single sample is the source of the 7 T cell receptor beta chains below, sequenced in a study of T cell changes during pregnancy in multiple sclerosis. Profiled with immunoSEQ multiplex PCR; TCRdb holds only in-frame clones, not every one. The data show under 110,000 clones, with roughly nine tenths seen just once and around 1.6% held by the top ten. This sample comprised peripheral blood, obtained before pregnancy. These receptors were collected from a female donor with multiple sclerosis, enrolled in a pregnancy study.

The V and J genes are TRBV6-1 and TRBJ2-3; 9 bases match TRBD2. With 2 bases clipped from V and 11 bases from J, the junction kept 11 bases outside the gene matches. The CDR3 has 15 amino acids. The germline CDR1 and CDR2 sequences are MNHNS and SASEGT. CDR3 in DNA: TGTGCCAGCAGTGAATCTGCGGGAGGGGGAAGATTGCAGTATTTT. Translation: CASSESAGGGRLQYF.

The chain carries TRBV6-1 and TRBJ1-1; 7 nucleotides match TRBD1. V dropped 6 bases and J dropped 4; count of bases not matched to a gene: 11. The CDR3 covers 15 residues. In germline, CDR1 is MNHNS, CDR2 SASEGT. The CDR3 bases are TGTGCCAGCAGGCCCGACAGGGTAATCGCCACTGAAGCTTTCTTT. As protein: CASRPDRVIATEAFF.

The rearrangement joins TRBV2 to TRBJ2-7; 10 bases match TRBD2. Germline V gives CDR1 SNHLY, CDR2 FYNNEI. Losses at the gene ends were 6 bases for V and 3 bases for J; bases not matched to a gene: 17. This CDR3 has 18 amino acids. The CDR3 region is CASSGFTGTSENLYEQYF. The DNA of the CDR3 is TGTGCCAGCAGCGGATTCACCGGGACTAGCGAGAACCTCTACGAGCAGTACTTC.

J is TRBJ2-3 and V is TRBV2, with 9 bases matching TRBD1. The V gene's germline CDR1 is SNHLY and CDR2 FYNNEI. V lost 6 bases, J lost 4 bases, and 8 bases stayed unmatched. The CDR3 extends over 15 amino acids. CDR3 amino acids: CASSLTGQGPDTQYF. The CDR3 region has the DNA TGTGCCAGCAGCTTGACGGGACAGGGCCCAGATACGCAGTATTTT.

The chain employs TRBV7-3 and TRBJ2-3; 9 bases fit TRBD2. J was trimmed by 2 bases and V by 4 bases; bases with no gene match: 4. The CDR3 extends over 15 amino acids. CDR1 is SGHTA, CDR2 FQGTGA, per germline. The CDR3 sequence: CASSSSGEPTDTQYF. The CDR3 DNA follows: TGTGCCAGCAGCTCTAGCGGGGAGCCCACAGATACGCAGTATTTT.

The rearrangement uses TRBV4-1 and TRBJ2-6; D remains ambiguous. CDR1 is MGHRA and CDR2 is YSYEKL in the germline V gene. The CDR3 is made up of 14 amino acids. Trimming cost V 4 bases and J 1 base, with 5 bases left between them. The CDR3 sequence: CASSLQSGANVLTF. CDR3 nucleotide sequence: TGCGCCAGCAGCCTTCAGTCTGGGGCCAACGTCCTGACTTTC.

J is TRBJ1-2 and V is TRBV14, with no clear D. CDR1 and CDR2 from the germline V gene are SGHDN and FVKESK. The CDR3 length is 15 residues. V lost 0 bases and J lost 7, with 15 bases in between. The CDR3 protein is CASSQDSAATRGYTF. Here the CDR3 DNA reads TGTGCCAGCAGCCAAGACAGCGCAGCTACGCGTGGCTACACCTTC.